The sequence of this T cell receptor beta chain was determined in a study of shared T cell receptors in the human thymus. The protocol was immunoSEQ multiplex PCR, while the TCRdb copy is restricted to in-frame clones and leaves out a portion. The sample has hundreds of thousands of clones, more than 70% seen once. These sequences were also reported in another study, on human thymus T cells. Per that paper: Gene usage (both V and J) appeared biased in thymic and blood repertoires.

This TCR derives from a boy under two years old with a congenital heart defect. The sequencing input was thymocytes.

CDR3: CASNYRGVHEQYF. Here the CDR3 DNA reads TGTGCCAGCAACTACCGCGGAGTCCACGAGCAGTACTTC. The rearrangement links TRBV28 to TRBJ2-7; D gene unclear. This CDR3 has 13 residues. The germline gives CDR1 MDHEN, CDR2 SYDVKM. V was trimmed by 7 bases and J by 5 bases, leaving 15 bases between them.